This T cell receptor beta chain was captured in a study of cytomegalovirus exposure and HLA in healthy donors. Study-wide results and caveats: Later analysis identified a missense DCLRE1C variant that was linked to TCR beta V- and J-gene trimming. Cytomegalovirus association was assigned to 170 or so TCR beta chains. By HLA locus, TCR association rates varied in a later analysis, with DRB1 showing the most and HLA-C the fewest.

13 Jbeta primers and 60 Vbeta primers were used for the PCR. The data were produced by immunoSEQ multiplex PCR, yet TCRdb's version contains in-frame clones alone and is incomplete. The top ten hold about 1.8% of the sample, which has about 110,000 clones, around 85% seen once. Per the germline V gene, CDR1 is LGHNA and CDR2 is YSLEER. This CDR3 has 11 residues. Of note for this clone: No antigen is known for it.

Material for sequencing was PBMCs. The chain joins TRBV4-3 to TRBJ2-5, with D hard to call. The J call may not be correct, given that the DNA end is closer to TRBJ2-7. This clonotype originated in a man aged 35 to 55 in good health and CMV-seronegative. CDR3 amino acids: CASSQGLEQYF. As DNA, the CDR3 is TGCGCCAGCAGCCAAGGCCTCGAGCAGTACTTC.